The 15 T cell receptor beta chains listed next were all sequenced from one sample in a study of cytomegalovirus exposure and HLA in healthy donors. Primers included in the PCR were 60 Vbeta and 13 Jbeta primers. The method was immunoSEQ multiplex PCR; TCRdb's version includes in-frame clones alone and lacks a portion of them. The profile shows 150,000 to 200,000 clones, around four fifths of them singletons. What was sequenced was PBMCs. All receptors derive from a girl under 10 years old in good health and CMV-seropositive.

The chain employs TRBV5-1 and TRBJ1-5; TRBD1 matches at 7 bases. Trimming at V came to 0 bases and at J to 4 bases, leaving 10 bases not matched to a gene. The CDR3 totals 17 residues. The germline V gene has CDR1 SGHRS and CDR2 YFSETQ. The CDR3 DNA is TGCGCCAGCAGCTTGGGGGTTAGGGGGCCCGAGAATCAGCCCCAGCATTTT. Protein product: CASSLGVRGPENQPQHF.

This clone was seen a handful of times. The chain couples TRBV5-1 to TRBJ2-4; 11 bases line up with TRBD2. Germline-derived CDR1 and CDR2 are SGHRS and YFSETQ. The CDR3 has 15 residues. The ends lost 0 bases at V and 7 bases at J; junction bases unmatched: 3. CDR3 DNA sequence: TGCGCCAGCAGCTTGGGGGCTAGCGGGAGGAACATTCAGTACTTC. Protein: CASSLGASGRNIQYF.

In its sample, this clone was seen once. V usage is TRBV10-3 and J usage is TRBJ2-7, with 8 positions matching TRBD2. After removal of 5 bases from V and 7 bases from J, the junction contained 7 bases not matched to a gene. This CDR3 spans 13 amino acids. CDR1 and CDR2 (germline): ENHRY, SYGVKD. Here the CDR3 reads CAISPGGDREQYF. In DNA, the CDR3 is TGTGCCATCAGTCCGGGGGGGGATAGGGAGCAGTACTTC.

This clone was observed once. This chain uses TRBV5-4 with TRBJ1-2, with 7 bases fitting TRBD1. This CDR3 region has 13 residues. V lost 7 bases to trimming and J lost 4 bases; unmatched junction nucleotides: 7. CDR1 is SGHNT, CDR2 YYREEE, per germline (reference sequence). Written as DNA, the CDR3 is TGTGCCAGCGGGAGACAGGGAGGCTATGGCTACACCTTC. Translated: CASGRQGGYGYTF.

The chain couples TRBV4-1 to TRBJ1-5; D is perhaps TRBD1 (6 bases). Trimming took off 2 bases at V and 5 bases at J, with 10 bases between the two ends. CDR1 MGHRA and CDR2 YSYEKL come from the germline V gene. The CDR3 consists of 14 residues. CDR3 protein: CASSQRGGYQPQHF. The CDR3 DNA is TGCGCCAGCAGCCAAAGGGGGGGCTATCAGCCCCAGCATTTT.

The J gene is TRBJ2-1, the V gene TRBV5-4, with D unresolved. The CDR3 contains 17 residues. The V gene's germline CDR1 is SGHNT and CDR2 YYREEE (reference sequence). The ends were cut back, 4 bases at V and 4 bases at J, with 21 bases in the middle. CDR3 nucleotide sequence: TGTGCCAGCAGCCCTCTAGTAGGCGGCCCATTGTACAATGAGCAGTTCTTC. Translated, it gives CASSPLVGGPLYNEQFF.

J is TRBJ2-3 and V is TRBV30, with a possible D match to TRBD1 (6 bases). With 6 bases removed from V and 1 base from J, the gap between germline ends came to 8 bases. This CDR3 has 12 residues. Germline assignment: CDR1 GTSNPN and CDR2 SVGIG (reference sequence). The CDR3 bases are TGTGCCTGCCGACAGGGCACAGATACGCAGTATTTT. It codes for CACRQGTDTQYF.

The chain employs TRBV28 and TRBJ1-3; TRBD1 aligns across 8 bases. The germline gives CDR1 MDHEN, CDR2 SYDVKM. The CDR3 consists of 16 residues. Trimming took 4 bases from V and 10 from J; bases not matched to a gene: 15. The CDR3 loop reads CASSSPGTGLGLTIYF. CDR3 in DNA: TGTGCCAGCAGTTCGCCTGGGACAGGCCTTGGACTAACCATATATTTT.

The chain joins TRBV5-4 to TRBJ1-1, with TRBD1 matching 9 bases. The CDR3 is 15 amino acids. The germline V gene has CDR1 SGHNT and CDR2 YYREEE (reference sequence). The J segment lost 1 base and the V segment lost 4 bases, leaving 5 bases of the junction unmatched. As DNA, the CDR3 is TGTGCCAGCAGCGTACAGGGGGCAGAGAACACTGAAGCTTTCTTT. Protein sequence: CASSVQGAENTEAFF.

The genes are TRBV19 and TRBJ2-5, with TRBD2 matching 12 bases. Trimming removed 1 base from V and 5 bases from J; junction bases left unmatched: 5. Germline values: CDR1 LNHDA, CDR2 SQIVND (reference sequence). The CDR3 is made up of 16 amino acids. The CDR3 reads CASSIGTSGASETQYF. CDR3 DNA sequence: TGTGCCAGTAGTATAGGGACTAGCGGGGCTTCGGAGACCCAGTACTTC.

The gene calls are TRBV30 and TRBJ1-5; TRBD1 agrees at 10 bases. V lost 7 bases and J lost 4; bases outside the gene matches: 4. In germline, CDR1 is GTSNPN, CDR2 SVGIG (reference sequence). The CDR3 is 13 residues long. The CDR3 bases are TGTGCCTTTGGGACAGGGGCGAATCAGCCCCAGCATTTT. It specifies CAFGTGANQPQHF. The full variable domain, its missing parts supplied by reference TRBV30 and TRBJ1-5, is SQTIHQWPATLVQPVGSPLSLECTVEGTSNPNLYWYRQAAGRGLQLLFYSVGIGQISSEVPQNLSASRPQDRQFILSSKKLLLSDSGFYLCAFGTGANQPQHFGDGTRLSIL.

The rearrangement links TRBV4-2 to TRBJ2-5; D ambiguous. V dropped 0 bases and J dropped 1 base, with 9 bases sitting between them. Germline V gene sequence: CDR1 LGHNA, CDR2 YNFKEQ. The CDR3 sequence is 15 residues long. The CDR3 protein is CASSQEASAQETQYF. The CDR3 DNA sequence: TGTGCCAGCAGCCAAGAGGCCAGCGCCCAAGAGACCCAGTACTTC.

The V call is TRBV5-1, the J call TRBJ2-7; 12 nucleotides line up with TRBD2. The CDR3 length is 19 residues. Germline CDR1 is SGHRS and CDR2 is YFSETQ. V dropped 0 bases and J dropped 6; count of bases not matched to a gene: 16. CDR3 DNA sequence: TGCGCCAGCAGCTTGGGTTTTCTACTAGCGGGAGGACCTAATTTCGAGCAGTACTTC. Amino acids: CASSLGFLLAGGPNFEQYF.

The rearrangement links TRBV5-1 to TRBJ2-3; TRBD2 agrees at 13 bases. The CDR3 spans 17 residues. The germline gives CDR1 SGHRS, CDR2 YFSETQ. V was pared by 4 bases and J by 5 bases, with 10 bases of the junction left unmatched. The CDR3 DNA is TGCGCCAGCAGCCCCCGGACTAGCGGGGGAAGGGAAGATACGCAGTATTTT. This codes for CASSPRTSGGREDTQYF.

The J gene is TRBJ2-5, the V gene TRBV19; 11 bases map to TRBD1. CDR3 size: 15 residues. The V gene's germline CDR1 is LNHDA and CDR2 SQIVND (reference sequence). With 4 bases clipped from V and 5 bases from J, the junction kept 6 bases outside the gene matches. The chain's CDR3 is CASSRRTGGRETQYF. The CDR3 nucleotides read TGTGCCAGTAGTAGAAGGACAGGGGGCAGGGAGACCCAGTACTTC.